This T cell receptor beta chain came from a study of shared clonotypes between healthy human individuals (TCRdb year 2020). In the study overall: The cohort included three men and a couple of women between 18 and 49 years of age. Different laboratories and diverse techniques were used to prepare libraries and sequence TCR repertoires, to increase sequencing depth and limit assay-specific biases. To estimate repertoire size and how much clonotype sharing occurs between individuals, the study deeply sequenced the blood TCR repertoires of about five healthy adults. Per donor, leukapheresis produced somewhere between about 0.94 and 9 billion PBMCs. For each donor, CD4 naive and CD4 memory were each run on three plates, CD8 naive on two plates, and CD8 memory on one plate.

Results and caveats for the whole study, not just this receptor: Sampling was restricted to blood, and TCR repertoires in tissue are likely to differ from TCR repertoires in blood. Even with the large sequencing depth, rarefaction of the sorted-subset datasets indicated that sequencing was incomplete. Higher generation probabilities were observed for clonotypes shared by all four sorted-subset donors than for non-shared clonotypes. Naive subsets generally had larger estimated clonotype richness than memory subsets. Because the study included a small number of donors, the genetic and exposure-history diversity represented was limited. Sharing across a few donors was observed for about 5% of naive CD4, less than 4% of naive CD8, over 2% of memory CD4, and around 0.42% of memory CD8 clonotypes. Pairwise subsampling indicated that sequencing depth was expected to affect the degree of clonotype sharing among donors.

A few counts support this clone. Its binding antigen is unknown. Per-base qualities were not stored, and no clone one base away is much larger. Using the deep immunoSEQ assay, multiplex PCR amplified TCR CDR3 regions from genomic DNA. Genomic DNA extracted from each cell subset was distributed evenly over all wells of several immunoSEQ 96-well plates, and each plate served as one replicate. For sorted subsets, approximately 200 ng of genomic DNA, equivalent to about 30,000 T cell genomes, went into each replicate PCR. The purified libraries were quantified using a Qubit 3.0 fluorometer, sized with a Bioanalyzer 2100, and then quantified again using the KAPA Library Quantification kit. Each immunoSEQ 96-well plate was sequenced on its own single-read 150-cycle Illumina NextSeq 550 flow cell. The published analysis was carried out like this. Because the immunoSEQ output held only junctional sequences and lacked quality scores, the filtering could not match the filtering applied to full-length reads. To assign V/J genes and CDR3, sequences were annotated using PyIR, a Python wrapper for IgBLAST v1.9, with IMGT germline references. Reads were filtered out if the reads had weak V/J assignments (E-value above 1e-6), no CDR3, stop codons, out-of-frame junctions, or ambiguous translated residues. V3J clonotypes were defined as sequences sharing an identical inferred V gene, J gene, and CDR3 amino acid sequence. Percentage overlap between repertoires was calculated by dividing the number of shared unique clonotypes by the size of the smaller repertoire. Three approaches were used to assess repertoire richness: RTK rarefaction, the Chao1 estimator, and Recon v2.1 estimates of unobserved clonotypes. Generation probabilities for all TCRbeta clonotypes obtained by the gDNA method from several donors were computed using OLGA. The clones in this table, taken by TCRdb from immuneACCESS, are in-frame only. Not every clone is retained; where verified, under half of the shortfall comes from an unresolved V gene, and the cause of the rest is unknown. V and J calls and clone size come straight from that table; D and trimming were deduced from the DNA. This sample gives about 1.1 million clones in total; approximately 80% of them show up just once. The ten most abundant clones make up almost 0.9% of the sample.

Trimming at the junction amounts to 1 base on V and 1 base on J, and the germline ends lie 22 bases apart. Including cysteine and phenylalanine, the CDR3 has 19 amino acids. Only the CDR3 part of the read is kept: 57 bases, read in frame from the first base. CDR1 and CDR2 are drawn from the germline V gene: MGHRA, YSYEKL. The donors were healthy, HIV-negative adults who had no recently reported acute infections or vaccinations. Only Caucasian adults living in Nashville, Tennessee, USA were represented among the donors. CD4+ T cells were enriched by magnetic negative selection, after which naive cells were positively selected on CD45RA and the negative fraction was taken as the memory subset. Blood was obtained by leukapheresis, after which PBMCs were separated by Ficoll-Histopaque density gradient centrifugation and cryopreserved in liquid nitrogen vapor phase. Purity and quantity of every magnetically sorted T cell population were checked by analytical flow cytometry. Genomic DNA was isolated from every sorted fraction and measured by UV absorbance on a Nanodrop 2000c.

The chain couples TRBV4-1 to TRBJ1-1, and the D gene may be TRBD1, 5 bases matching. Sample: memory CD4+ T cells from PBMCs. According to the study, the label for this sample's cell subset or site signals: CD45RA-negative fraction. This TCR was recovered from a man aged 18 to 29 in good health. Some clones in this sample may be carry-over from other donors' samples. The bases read TGCGCCAGCAGCCAAGGATTTGTAGTGGCAGGGAGACGGAACACTGAAGCTTTCTTT. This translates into CASSQGFVVAGRRNTEAFF.